This entry concerns a single TCR beta chain. Its recognized antigen is unknown. Base-call qualities are not available, and no considerably larger clone is one nucleotide away. This record comes from a study of T cell responses to AZD1222 COVID-19 vaccine (dated by TCRdb to the early 2020s). Notes on the research overall: AZD1222 recipients given second doses at about 4 weeks or at about 12 weeks were pooled, since spike-specific TCR depth and breadth were not found to differ between the two schedules. TCR sequencing was performed for more than 230 trial participants, of whom about 200 were given two doses of AZD1222 and around 26 were given two doses of MenACWY control vaccine. Trial participants were enrolled by age into subgroups of 18-55, 56-69 and 70-plus years, and 148, 28 and 57 TCR-sequenced participants, respectively, were included in these subgroups. The research as a whole found: No day 14 peak-response samples were available, so repertoires were characterized only after the peak T cell response. The whole spike protein was spanned by vaccine-associated CD4 TCRs, and dominant responses were seen in regions 160-218 and 743-854. Participants were mostly white British, with more females than males. The authors suggested clonal diversity may have been underestimated. Conclusions about previously exposed vaccinees were limited because only six or seven AZD1222 recipients were SARS-CoV-2 seropositive at baseline. The 56-69-year group was small, and its depth increase did not reach significance, likely because of low power. Spike-specific TCR breadth and depth rose significantly after two AZD1222 doses compared with day 0 and with MenACWY recipients. Nearly half of unique spike-specific TCRs reportedly recognized epitopes outside regions mutated in the B.1.351 and B.1.1.7 variants.

The CDR3 regions of human TCRbeta chains were subjected to immunosequencing. Processing in the source paper ran as follows. TCRs in the repertoires were compared against a reference library of SARS-CoV-2-specific TCRs that had been generated with the MIRA antigen-specificity platform. Breadth was defined as the fraction of unique TCRs that were SARS-CoV-2-associated, and depth was defined as the fraction of total T cells that were SARS-CoV-2-associated. Using the MIRA data, each spike-specific TCR was mapped to the spike region that the TCR reacts to and placed in a CD4 or CD8 class. Log10-transformed breadth and depth values were compared by one-way ANOVA with Sidak's multiple comparisons tests. The source is immuneACCESS, and TCRdb retained only in-frame sequences with V and J called. Part of the clones is not carried over; for the studies checked, unresolved V genes explain less than half of this, and the remainder is unexplained. The V and J calls and the clone size are those of that table, but D and trimming were determined from the DNA. Across this sample there are about 60,000 clones, with approximately 84% seen only once. The ten largest clones add up to 16% of the sample.

Sample time point, as interpreted from the label and publication: baseline before first vaccination. Samples from vaccinated people were obtained from the UK trials COV001 and COV002, which included a single-blind randomized controlled phase 2/3 trial of AZD1222 (ChAdOx1 nCoV-19) in healthy adults. Trial participant PBMC samples were collected at day 0 and day 28 after the second dose for TCRbeta chain sequencing. Germline trimming: 2 bases from V, 6 bases from J; junction bases outside gene matches: 6. CDR1 and CDR2, looked up from the germline V gene (reference sequence), are SEHNR and FQNEAQ. Measured from the cysteine to the phenylalanine, the CDR3 is 14 residues long. The read is trimmed to its CDR3 DNA, 42 bases read in frame from base 1.

Recombination joined TRBV7-9 with TRBJ1-2; 7 middle bases align to TRBD1. The TCR comes from an adult in good health. Sequencing was performed on peripheral blood, taken on day 0 of AZD1222 vaccination. The DNA sequence reads TGTGCCAGCAGCTTAAGGGCAGGGGGGCATGGCTACACCTTC. The translation is CASSLRAGGHGYTF.